This T cell receptor beta chain was documented in a study of T cells in Graves' hyperthyroidism and ophthalmopathy. Study findings and constraints: Model predictions of ophthalmopathy came a median about six months before onset. Blood also carried most thyroid clonotypes expanded above 0.001.

Clinicians diagnosed patients from clinical symptoms, serum thyroxine and TRAb, thyroid ultrasound and orbital computed tomography. This clonotype showed up many times. Its antigen is undetermined. The source material, RNA transcripts, was used to amplify TCR beta CDR3 regions. In the first-round RT-PCR of the TCR CDR3, the HTBI primer set was used. TCRdb passed the multiplex PCR reads through MiXCR, listing each CDR3 protein once. The top ten clones hold approximately 4.2% of a sample with around 610,000 distinct CDR3 sequences, roughly 15% of them seen once. Trimming cost V 1 base and J 13 bases, with 10 bases left between them. This CDR3 comprises 11 residues.

This TCR was sampled from a woman between 40 and 50 years old with Graves' ophthalmopathy. The chain combines TRBV12-3 or TRBV12-4 with TRBJ1-2; no definite D call. The sequencing input was blood. In DNA, the CDR3 is TGTGCCAGCAGTTTAGATGGACGTCCCACCTTC. Encoded protein: CASSLDGRPTF.